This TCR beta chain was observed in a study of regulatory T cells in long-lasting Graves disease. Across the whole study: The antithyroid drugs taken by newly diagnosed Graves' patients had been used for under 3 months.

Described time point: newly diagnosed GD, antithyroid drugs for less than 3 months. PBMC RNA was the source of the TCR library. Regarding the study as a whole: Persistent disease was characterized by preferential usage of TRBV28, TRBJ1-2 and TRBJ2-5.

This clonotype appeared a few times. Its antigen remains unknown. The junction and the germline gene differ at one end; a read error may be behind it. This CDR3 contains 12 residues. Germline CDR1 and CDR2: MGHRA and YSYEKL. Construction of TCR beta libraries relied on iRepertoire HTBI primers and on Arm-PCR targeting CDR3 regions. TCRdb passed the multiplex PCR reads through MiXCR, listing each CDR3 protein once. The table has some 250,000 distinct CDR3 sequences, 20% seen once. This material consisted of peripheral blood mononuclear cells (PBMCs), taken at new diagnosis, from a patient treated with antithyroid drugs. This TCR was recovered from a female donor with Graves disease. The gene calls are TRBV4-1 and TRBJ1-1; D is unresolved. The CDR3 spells CASSHSLAGFRF. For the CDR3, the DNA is TGCGCCAGCAGCCATTCCCTCGCGGGATTCAGGTTT.